Shown below are 26 T cell receptor beta chains from a single sample sequenced in a study of T-cell reconstitution after alpha-beta-depleted transplantation in children. The library targeted TCRbeta and was prepared with unique molecular identifiers. TCRdb re-derived calls from the PCR reads in MiXCR, one entry per CDR3 protein. The sample has around 440,000 distinct CDR3 sequences; about a sixth are singletons. This material consisted of PBMCs, mostly from graft donor cells, taken 360 days after TCRalphabeta/CD19-depleted stem cell transplant. The receptors come from a boy in the first two years of life who had a stem cell transplant for Wiskott-Aldrich syndrome, so the T cells may come from the graft donor.

This sequence joins TRBV20-1 and TRBJ2-2; D ambiguous. Trimming pared 0 bases from V and 2 bases from J, leaving 16 bases between. Germline V gives CDR1 DFQATT, CDR2 SNEGSKA (reference sequence). This CDR3 is built from 17 residues. The CDR3 DNA reads as TGCAGTGCTAGAGATCGGCGGCGGATTGAAAACACCGGGGAGCTGTTTTTT. It specifies CSARDRRRIENTGELFF.

A few counts support this clonotype. The V call is TRBV5-6, the J call TRBJ1-1; a possible D gene is TRBD1 (6 bases). The CDR3 sequence is 12 residues long. Per germline, CDR1 SGHDT and CDR2 YYEEEE. V was pared by 3 bases and J by 8 bases, with 11 bases between. CDR3 sequence (DNA): TGTGCCAGCAGCTCGACAGGCTTCGAAGCTTTCTTT. It encodes CASSSTGFEAFF.

This clonotype came up a few times. The chain uses TRBV7-8 and TRBJ1-6, with D perhaps matching TRBD1 (6 bases). The V end lost 4 bases, the J end lost 5 bases, and 9 bases lay between the germline ends. This CDR3 comprises 14 residues. In germline, CDR1 is SGHVS, CDR2 FQNEAQ. CDR3 DNA: TGTGCCAGCAGCTCACAGGGAGATAATTCACCCCTCCACTTT. It is translated as CASSSQGDNSPLHF.

This rearrangement joins TRBV15 to TRBJ1-5; TRBD1 aligns across 8 bases. Germline V gene lookup returns CDR1 LNHNV and CDR2 YYDKDF (reference sequence). V was clipped by 1 base and J by 10 bases; unmatched bases: 9. This CDR3 spans 15 amino acids. The CDR3 reads CATSRGGTGGVPQHF. CDR3 in DNA: TGTGCCACCAGCAGAGGTGGGACAGGAGGTGTCCCCCAGCATTTT.

This clonotype came up a few times. The rearrangement joins TRBV6-1 to TRBJ1-5; no definite D call. The CDR3 has 13 amino acids. The V and J ends lost 4 bases and 6 bases respectively, with 10 bases between them. Per germline, CDR1 MNHNS and CDR2 SASEGT. The CDR3 region has the DNA TGTGCCAGCAGTGTGAGGAATCTTCAGCCCCAGCATTTT. Translating gives CASSVRNLQPQHF.

This clonotype was seen a few times. The chain carries TRBV6-2 or TRBV6-3 and TRBJ2-3, with a weak D call TRBD2 (6 bases). Germline-derived CDR1 and CDR2 are MNHEY and SVGEGT. V was shortened by 6 bases and J by 4 bases, with 14 bases between the two germline ends. The length of the CDR3 is 14 residues. The CDR3 spells CASRLHGRPDTQYF. In DNA, the CDR3 is TGTGCCAGCAGACTACACGGGAGACCAGATACGCAGTATTTT.

This chain joins TRBV5-4 and TRBJ2-5, with D hard to call. The CDR3 is made up of 12 amino acids. The V end lost 6 bases, the J end lost 5 bases, and 11 bases lay between the germline ends. Germline loops: CDR1 SGHNT, CDR2 YYREEE (reference sequence). The CDR3 protein is CASMGRSETQYF. The CDR3 coding sequence is TGTGCCAGCATGGGCCGTTCGGAGACCCAGTACTTC.

This sequence joins TRBV29-1 and TRBJ2-2, with D possibly being TRBD1 (6 bases). Trimming shortened V by 5 bases and J by 4 bases, and 11 bases separated the two germline ends. CDR3 length equals 13 residues. Germline-derived CDR1 and CDR2 are SQVTM and ANQGSEA. CDR3 region: CSVFTGTTGELFF. The CDR3 coding sequence is TGCAGCGTTTTTACAGGGACCACCGGGGAGCTGTTTTTT.

The chain couples TRBV12-3 or TRBV12-4 to TRBJ1-2, with a tentative D call TRBD1 (5 bases). This CDR3 has 13 residues. The ends were cut back, 6 bases at V and 3 bases at J, with 11 bases in the middle. Here the CDR3 reads CASSQTVHYGYTF. The DNA of the CDR3 is TGTGCCAGCAGCCAGACAGTACACTATGGCTACACCTTC.

The chain couples TRBV3-1 to TRBJ2-7; the D call may be TRBD1 or TRBD2 (5 bases each). CDR3 length: 17 residues. V gave up 2 bases and J gave up 2 bases, with 19 bases separating them. Germline V gene sequence: CDR1 LGHDT, CDR2 YNNKEL (reference sequence). This CDR3 is CASSQPRPTGTTYEQYF. CDR3 bases: TGTGCCAGCAGCCAACCCAGACCGACCGGGACGACCTACGAGCAGTACTTC.

This clonotype was counted only a few times. The V gene is TRBV7-2, the J gene TRBJ1-2, with 10 bases aligning to TRBD1. The CDR3 is 14 residues long. CDR1 is SGHTA and CDR2 is FQGNSA in the germline V gene. After removal of 2 bases from V and 8 bases from J, the junction contained 5 bases not matched to a gene. CDR3: CASSLRTGGRGYTF. CDR3 DNA sequence: TGTGCCAGCAGCTTAAGGACAGGGGGGAGGGGCTACACCTTC.

This clonotype has more than one count but fewer than ten. The chain links TRBV7-7 to TRBJ2-5; the D is unclear. The V gene lost 5 bases and the J gene lost 4 bases, with 14 bases spanning the gap. In germline, CDR1 is SSHAT, CDR2 FNYEAQ (reference sequence). The CDR3 consists of 14 residues. CDR3 sequence (DNA): TGTGCCAGCAGCGTATCAGGTTTAGGAGAGACCCAGTACTTC. Amino acid sequence: CASSVSGLGETQYF.

Details on this clonotype: No conserved phenylalanine or tryptophan ends this CDR3, so it is likely a read error. V and J are TRBV27 and TRBJ2-1, with TRBD1 matching over 10 bases. Per germline, CDR1 MNHEY and CDR2 SMNVEV (reference sequence). The length of the CDR3 is 15 residues. The trim removed 6 bases at V and 4 bases at J, leaving 6 bases unmatched. The CDR3 region has the DNA TGTGCCAGCAGGCCTCGGGACAGGGGATACAATGAGCAGTTCTCC. This translates into CASRPRDRGYNEQFS.

This clonotype was seen more than once but under ten times. The J gene is TRBJ2-3, the V gene TRBV5-1; perhaps TRBD1 as D (5 bases). In germline, CDR1 is SGHRS, CDR2 YFSETQ. This CDR3 has 14 residues. V lost 0 bases and J lost 2, with 7 bases in between. Here the CDR3 reads CASSLDRSTDTQYF. CDR3 sequence (DNA): TGCGCCAGCAGCTTGGACAGGTCCACAGATACGCAGTATTTT.

This clonotype was seen a handful of times. The chain carries TRBV30 and TRBJ2-7, with TRBD1 identical over 10 bases. The CDR3 is made up of 14 amino acids. Looked up from germline, CDR1 is GTSNPN and CDR2 is SVGIG (reference sequence). V lost 4 bases, J lost 3 bases, and 6 bases stayed unmatched. CDR3 region: CAWTPGQGIYEQYF. CDR3 sequence (DNA): TGTGCCTGGACCCCGGGACAGGGGATCTACGAGCAGTACTTC. Looking up the rest from reference TRBV30 and TRBJ2-7 gives the full variable domain: SQTIHQWPATLVQPVGSPLSLECTVEGTSNPNLYWYRQAAGRGLQLLFYSVGIGQISSEVPQNLSASRPQDRQFILSSKKLLLSDSGFYLCAWTPGQGIYEQYFGPGTRLTVT.

This clonotype was picked up a small number of times. The chain uses TRBV12-3 or TRBV12-4 and TRBJ2-3, with D perhaps matching TRBD2 (7 bases). Trimming stripped 6 bases from V and 2 bases from J, with 15 bases between. The length of the CDR3 is 15 residues. As DNA, the CDR3 is TGTGCCAGCAGCCGAAGGGGGACTAACACAGATACGCAGTATTTT. Translation: CASSRRGTNTDTQYF.

This clonotype was counted a few times. The chain uses TRBV11-2 and TRBJ2-1; 8 bases are a match to TRBD2. This CDR3 is 18 amino acids long. V lost 4 bases and J lost 0; bases outside the gene matches: 11. Looked up from germline, CDR1 is SGHAT and CDR2 is FQNNGV. This chain's CDR3 is CASSSWILAGSSYNEQFF. CDR3 bases: TGTGCCAGCAGCTCCTGGATCCTAGCGGGCAGCTCCTACAATGAGCAGTTCTTC.

The rearrangement joins TRBV3-1 to TRBJ2-2, with D uncertain. CDR1 and CDR2 (germline): LGHDT, YNNKEL (reference sequence). The length of the CDR3 is 14 residues. V shed 6 bases and J shed 5 bases, with 13 bases lying between them. The CDR3 region is CASRPTRFTGELFF. The CDR3 DNA follows: TGTGCCAGCAGACCAACGCGTTTTACCGGGGAGCTGTTTTTT.

This clonotype appeared a few times. The chain recombines TRBV4-2 with TRBJ2-2; perhaps TRBD2 as D (5 bases). Per germline, CDR1 LGHNA and CDR2 YNFKEQ. The CDR3 sequence is 16 residues long. V was trimmed by 1 base and J by 4 bases, leaving 13 bases between them. The CDR3 loop is CASSQVATTRTGELFF. The DNA of the CDR3 is TGTGCCAGCAGCCAAGTGGCGACTACCCGCACCGGGGAGCTGTTTTTT.

This clonotype was recorded many times. This chain connects TRBV7-6 to TRBJ2-3; no reliable D call. Trimming removed 2 bases at V and 2 bases at J, with 5 bases between. Looked up from germline, CDR1 is SGHVS and CDR2 is FNYEAQ. This CDR3 spans 13 amino acids. The CDR3 sequence is CASSLIITDTQYF. DNA for the CDR3: TGTGCCAGCAGCTTAATCATCACAGATACGCAGTATTTT.

This clonotype was observed a handful of times. The rearrangement joins TRBV20-1 to TRBJ2-5; D uncertain. Between the trimmed V and J ends, which lost 3 bases and 3 bases, there was a span of 11 bases. CDR1 is DFQATT, CDR2 SNEGSKA, per germline (reference sequence). CDR3 length: 13 residues. The chain's CDR3 is CSASNGIKETQYF. The DNA of the CDR3 is TGCAGTGCTAGTAATGGAATTAAAGAGACCCAGTACTTC.

The CDR3 spells CASSYLDRMGSPLHF. Here the CDR3 DNA reads TGTGCCAGCAGTTACTTAGACAGGATGGGTTCACCCCTCCACTTT. The chain is built from TRBV6-5 and TRBJ1-6; maybe TRBD1 (6 bases). The length of the CDR3 is 15 residues. Germline V CDR1 and CDR2: MNHEY, SVGAGI. Trimming removed 1 base from V and 9 bases from J, with 13 bases in between.

Ten or more counts support this clonotype. The gene calls are TRBV20-1 and TRBJ2-3, with 9 bases identical to TRBD2. This CDR3 is 15 amino acids long. The J segment lost 4 bases and the V segment lost 3 bases, leaving 8 bases of the junction unmatched. Germline assignment: CDR1 DFQATT and CDR2 SNEGSKA (reference sequence). The CDR3 protein is CSARLPSGASDTQYF. The CDR3 DNA reads as TGCAGTGCTAGGTTGCCTAGCGGGGCCTCAGATACGCAGTATTTT.

This clonotype was found a few times. The V and J genes are TRBV15 and TRBJ2-1; D is unclear. This CDR3 region has 11 residues. Deletions cut 6 bases from V and 7 bases from J, with 7 bases between. CDR1 and CDR2 from the germline V gene are LNHNV and YYDKDF (reference sequence). The CDR3 DNA reads TGTGCCACCAGTCCTGGGAATGAGCAGTTCTTC. Translated, it gives CATSPGNEQFF.

This clonotype came up a few times. The V call is TRBV4-3, the J call TRBJ1-6, with 9 bases aligning to TRBD1. V lost 4 bases and J lost 10; bases outside the gene matches: 11. Germline-derived CDR1 and CDR2 are LGHNA and YSLEER. The CDR3 covers 16 residues. CDR3 in DNA: TGCGCCAGCAGCCCCCACCAGAGACAGGGGGAATCACCCCTCCACTTT. Translated, it gives CASSPHQRQGESPLHF.

This clonotype appeared many times. This sequence joins TRBV12-3 or TRBV12-4 and TRBJ2-1; no definite D call. The CDR3 consists of 14 residues. V was trimmed by 3 bases and J by 6 bases, leaving 12 bases between them. CDR3 in DNA: TGTGCCAGCAGTTTTGACTCTCCGGTCAATGAGCAGTTCTTC. Protein sequence: CASSFDSPVNEQFF.